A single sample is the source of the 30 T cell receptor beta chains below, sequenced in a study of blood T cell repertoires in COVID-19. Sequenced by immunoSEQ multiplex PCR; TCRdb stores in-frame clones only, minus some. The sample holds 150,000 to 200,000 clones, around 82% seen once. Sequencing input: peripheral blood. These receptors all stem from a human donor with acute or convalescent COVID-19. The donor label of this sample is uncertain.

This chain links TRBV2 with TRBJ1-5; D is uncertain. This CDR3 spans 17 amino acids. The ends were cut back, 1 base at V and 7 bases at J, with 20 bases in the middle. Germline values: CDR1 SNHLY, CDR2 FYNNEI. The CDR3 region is CASSEGVGPPREQPQHF. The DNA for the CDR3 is TGTGCCAGCAGTGAAGGAGTAGGGCCGCCACGGGAACAGCCCCAGCATTTT.

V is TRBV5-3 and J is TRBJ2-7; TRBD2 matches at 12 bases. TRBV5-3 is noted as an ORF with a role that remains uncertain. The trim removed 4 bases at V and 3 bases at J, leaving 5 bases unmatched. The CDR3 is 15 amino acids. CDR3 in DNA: TGTGCCAGAAGCACAGGACTAGCGGGATACTACGAGCAGTACTTC. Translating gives CARSTGLAGYYEQYF.

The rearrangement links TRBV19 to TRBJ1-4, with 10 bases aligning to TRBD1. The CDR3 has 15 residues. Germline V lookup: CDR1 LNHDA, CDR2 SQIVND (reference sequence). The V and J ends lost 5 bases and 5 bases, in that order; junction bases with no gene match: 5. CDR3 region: CASSGRDRGNEKLFF. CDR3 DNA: TGTGCCAGTAGTGGCCGGGACAGGGGCAATGAAAAACTGTTTTTT.

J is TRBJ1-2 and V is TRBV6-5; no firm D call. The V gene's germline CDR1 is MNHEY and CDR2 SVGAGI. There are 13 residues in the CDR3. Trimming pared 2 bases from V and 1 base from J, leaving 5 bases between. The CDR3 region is CASSYNNNYGYTF. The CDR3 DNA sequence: TGTGCCAGCAGTTACAATAATAACTATGGCTACACCTTC.

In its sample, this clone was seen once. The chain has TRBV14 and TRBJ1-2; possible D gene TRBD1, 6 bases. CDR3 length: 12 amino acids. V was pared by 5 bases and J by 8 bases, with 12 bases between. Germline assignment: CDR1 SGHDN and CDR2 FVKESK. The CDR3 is CASSGHREGYTF. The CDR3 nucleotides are TGTGCCAGCAGCGGCCACAGGGAGGGCTACACCTTC. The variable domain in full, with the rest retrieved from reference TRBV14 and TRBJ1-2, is EAGVTQFPSHSVIEKGQTVTLRCDPISGHDNLYWYRRVMGKEIKFLLHFVKESKQDESGMPNNRFLAERTGGTYSTLKVQPAELEDSGVYFCASSGHREGYTFGSGTRLTVV.

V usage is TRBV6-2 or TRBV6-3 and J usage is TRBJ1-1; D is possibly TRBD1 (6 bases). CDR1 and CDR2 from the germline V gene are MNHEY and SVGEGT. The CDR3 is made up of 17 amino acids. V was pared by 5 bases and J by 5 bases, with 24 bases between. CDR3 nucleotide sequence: TGTGCCAGCAGTGGAACAGAACAGGGCCTCCTCGGAACTGAAGCTTTCTTT. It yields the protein CASSGTEQGLLGTEAFF.

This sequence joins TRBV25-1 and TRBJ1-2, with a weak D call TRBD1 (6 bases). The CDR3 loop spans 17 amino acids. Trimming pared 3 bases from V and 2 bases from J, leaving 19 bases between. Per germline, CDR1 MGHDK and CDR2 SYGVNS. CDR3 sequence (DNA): TGTGCCAGCAGTGATTCTGCCCCCCCAGGGGAAAACTATGGCTACACCTTC. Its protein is CASSDSAPPGENYGYTF.

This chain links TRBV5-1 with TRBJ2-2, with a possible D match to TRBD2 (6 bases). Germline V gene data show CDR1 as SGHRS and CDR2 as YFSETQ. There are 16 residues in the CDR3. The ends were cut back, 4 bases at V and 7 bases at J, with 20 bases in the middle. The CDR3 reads CASSPSGGRGGGELFF. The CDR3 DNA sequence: TGCGCCAGCAGCCCTTCCGGCGGGCGGGGTGGCGGGGAGCTGTTTTTT.

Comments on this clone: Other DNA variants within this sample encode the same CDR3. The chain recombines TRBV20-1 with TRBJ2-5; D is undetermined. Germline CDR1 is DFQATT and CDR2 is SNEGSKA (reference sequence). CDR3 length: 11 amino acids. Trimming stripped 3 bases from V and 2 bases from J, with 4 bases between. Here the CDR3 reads CSASRQETQYF. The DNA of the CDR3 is TGCAGTGCTAGTCGGCAAGAGACCCAGTACTTC.

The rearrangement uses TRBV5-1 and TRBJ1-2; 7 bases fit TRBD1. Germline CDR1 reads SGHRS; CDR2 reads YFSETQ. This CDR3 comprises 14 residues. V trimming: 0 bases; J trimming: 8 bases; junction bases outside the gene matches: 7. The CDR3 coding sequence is TGCGCCAGCAGCTTGGCCGGGACAGATTCGGGCTACACCTTC. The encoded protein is CASSLAGTDSGYTF.

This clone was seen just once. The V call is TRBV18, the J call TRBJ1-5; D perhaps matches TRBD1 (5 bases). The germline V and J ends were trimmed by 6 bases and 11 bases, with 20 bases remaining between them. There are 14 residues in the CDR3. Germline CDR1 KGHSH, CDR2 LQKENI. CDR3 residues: CASSPPGGVTAQHF. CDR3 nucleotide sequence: TGTGCCAGCTCCCCCCCGGGAGGGGTTACAGCCCAGCATTTT.

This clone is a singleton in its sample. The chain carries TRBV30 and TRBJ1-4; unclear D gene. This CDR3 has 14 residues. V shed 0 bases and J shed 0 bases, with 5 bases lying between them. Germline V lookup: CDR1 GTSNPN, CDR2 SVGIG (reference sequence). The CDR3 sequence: CAWSVLATNEKLFF. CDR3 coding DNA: TGTGCCTGGAGTGTACTTGCAACTAATGAAAAACTGTTTTTT.

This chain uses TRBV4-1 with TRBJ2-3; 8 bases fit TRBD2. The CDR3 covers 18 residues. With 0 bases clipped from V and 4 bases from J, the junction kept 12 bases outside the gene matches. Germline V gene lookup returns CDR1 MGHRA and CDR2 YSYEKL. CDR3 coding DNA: TGCGCCAGCAGCCAAGAAGGCGTTAGCGGGGAGGGGGCAGATACGCAGTATTTT. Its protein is CASSQEGVSGEGADTQYF.

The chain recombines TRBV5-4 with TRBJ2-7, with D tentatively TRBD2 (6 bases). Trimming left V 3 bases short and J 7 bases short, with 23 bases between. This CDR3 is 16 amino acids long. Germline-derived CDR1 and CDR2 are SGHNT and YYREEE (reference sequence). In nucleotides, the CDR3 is TGTGCCAGCAGCTCCGTGGGTCCCCGATTTGGAGGGGAGCAGTACTTC. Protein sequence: CASSSVGPRFGGEQYF.

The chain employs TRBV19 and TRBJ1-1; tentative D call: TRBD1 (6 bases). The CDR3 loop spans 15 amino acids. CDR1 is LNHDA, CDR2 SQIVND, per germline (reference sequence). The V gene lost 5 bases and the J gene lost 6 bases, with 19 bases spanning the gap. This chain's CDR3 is CASSVAQGTISEAFF. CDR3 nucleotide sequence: TGTGCCAGTAGTGTAGCACAGGGTACAATCTCTGAAGCTTTCTTT. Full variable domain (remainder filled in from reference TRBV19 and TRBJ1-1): DGGITQSPKYLFRKEGQNVTLSCEQNLNHDAMYWYRQDPGQGLRLIYYSQIVNDFQKGDIAEGYSVSREKKESFPLTVTSAQKNPTAFYLCASSVAQGTISEAFFGQGTRLTVV.

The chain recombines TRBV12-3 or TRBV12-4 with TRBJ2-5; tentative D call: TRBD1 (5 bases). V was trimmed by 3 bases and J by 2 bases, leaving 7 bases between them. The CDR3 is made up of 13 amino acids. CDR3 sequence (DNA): TGTGCCAGCAGTTTTACAGGACAAGAGACCCAGTACTTC. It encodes CASSFTGQETQYF.

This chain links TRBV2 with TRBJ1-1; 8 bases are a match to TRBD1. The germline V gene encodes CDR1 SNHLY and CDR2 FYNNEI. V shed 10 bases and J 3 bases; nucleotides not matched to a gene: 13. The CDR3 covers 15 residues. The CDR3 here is CATRWQGALDTEAFF. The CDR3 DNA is TGTGCCACCAGGTGGCAGGGGGCGCTGGACACTGAAGCTTTCTTT.

DNA of the CDR3: TGTGCCAGCAGCTTAGGGGAGCATCAGCCCCAGCATTTT. Its translation: CASSLGEHQPQHF. The chain carries TRBV7-9 and TRBJ1-5; D unclear. CDR1 is SEHNR, CDR2 FQNEAQ, per germline (reference sequence). The V end was cut by 1 base, the J end by 5 bases, with 6 bases between. The CDR3 loop spans 13 amino acids.

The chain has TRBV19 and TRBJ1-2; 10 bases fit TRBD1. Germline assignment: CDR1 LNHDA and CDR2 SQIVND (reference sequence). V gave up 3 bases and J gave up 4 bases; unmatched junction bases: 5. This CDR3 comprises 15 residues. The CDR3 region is CASSIRDRGRYGYTF. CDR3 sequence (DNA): TGTGCCAGTAGTATCCGGGACAGGGGACGCTATGGCTACACCTTC.

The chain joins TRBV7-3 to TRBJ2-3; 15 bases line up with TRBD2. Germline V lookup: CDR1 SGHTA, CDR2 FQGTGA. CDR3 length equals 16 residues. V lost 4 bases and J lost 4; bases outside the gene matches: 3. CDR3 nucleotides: TGTGCCAGCAGCTCAGGACTAGCGGGAGGGGCAGATACGCAGTATTTT. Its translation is CASSSGLAGGADTQYF.

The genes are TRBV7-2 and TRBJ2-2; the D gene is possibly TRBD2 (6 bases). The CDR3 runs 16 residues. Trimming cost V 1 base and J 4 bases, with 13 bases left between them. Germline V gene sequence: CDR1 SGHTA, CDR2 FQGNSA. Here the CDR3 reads CASSLVPGGATGELFF. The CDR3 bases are TGTGCCAGCAGCTTAGTCCCTGGAGGGGCCACCGGGGAGCTGTTTTTT.

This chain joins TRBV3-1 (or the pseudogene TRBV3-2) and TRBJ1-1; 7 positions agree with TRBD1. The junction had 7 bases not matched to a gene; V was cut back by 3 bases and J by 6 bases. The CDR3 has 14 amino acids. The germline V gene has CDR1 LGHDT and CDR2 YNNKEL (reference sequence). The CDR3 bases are TGTGCCAGCAGCCAGCCCGTCGGGACAGCTGAAGCTTTCTTT. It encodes CASSQPVGTAEAFF.

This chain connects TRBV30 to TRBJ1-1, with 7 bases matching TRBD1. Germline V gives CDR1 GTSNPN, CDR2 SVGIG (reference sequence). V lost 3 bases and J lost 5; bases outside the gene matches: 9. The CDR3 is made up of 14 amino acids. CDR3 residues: CAWRWAGGWTEAFF. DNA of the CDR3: TGTGCCTGGAGGTGGGCAGGGGGGTGGACTGAAGCTTTCTTT.

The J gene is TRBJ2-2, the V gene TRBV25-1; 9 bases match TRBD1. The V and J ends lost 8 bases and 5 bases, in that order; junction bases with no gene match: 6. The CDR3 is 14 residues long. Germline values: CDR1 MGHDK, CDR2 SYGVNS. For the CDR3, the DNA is TGTGCCAGCCGGGGACAGGGCAATACCGGGGAGCTGTTTTTT. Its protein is CASRGQGNTGELFF.

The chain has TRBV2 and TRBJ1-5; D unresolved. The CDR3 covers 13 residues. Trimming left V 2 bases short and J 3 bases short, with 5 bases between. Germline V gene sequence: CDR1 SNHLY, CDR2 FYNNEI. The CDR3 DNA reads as TGTGCCAGCAGTGAACAGATCAATCAGCCCCAGCATTTT. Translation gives CASSEQINQPQHF.

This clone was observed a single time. The CDR3 spells CASSLLGYAEAFF. The CDR3, as DNA: TGTGCCAGCAGTCTCCTCGGGTACGCTGAAGCTTTCTTT. The chain employs TRBV12-3 or TRBV12-4 and TRBJ1-1; D is undetermined. Trimming cost V 5 bases and J 6 bases, with 13 bases left between them. The CDR3 has 13 residues.

The CDR3, as DNA: TGTGCCACCAGCAGAAGCGCGCCGACCCAAGAGACCCAGTACTTC. This gives the protein CATSRSAPTQETQYF. The J gene is TRBJ2-5, the V gene TRBV15; D gene unclear. Trimming took 2 bases from V and 1 from J, leaving 11 bases between them. Per germline, CDR1 LNHNV and CDR2 YYDKDF (reference sequence). The CDR3 length is 15 residues.

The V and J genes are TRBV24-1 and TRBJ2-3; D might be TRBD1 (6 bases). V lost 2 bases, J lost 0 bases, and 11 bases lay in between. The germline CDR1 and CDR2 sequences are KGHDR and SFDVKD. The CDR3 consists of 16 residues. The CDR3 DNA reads TGTGCCACCAGTGATTCTCAGGGGCCTAGCACAGATACGCAGTATTTT. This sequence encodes CATSDSQGPSTDTQYF.

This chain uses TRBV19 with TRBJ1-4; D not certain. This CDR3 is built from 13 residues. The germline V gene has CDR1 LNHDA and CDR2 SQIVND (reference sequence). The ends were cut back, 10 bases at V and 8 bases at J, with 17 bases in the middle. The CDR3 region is CATARAEGEKLFF. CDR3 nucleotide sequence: TGTGCCACCGCTAGGGCCGAGGGAGAAAAACTGTTTTTT.

The CDR3 loop is CASSLRGGRTSGRAFYDNEQFF. CDR3 coding DNA: TGTGCCAGCAGCTTAAGGGGAGGGAGGACTAGCGGGAGGGCCTTTTACGACAATGAGCAGTTCTTC. The chain is built from TRBV7-3 and TRBJ2-1; TRBD2 matches 15 bases. The CDR3 extends over 22 amino acids. Germline CDR1 reads SGHTA; CDR2 reads FQGTGA. The V and J ends lost 1 base and 5 bases, in that order; junction bases with no gene match: 18.